The present T cell receptor (beta chain) was sequenced within a study of PD-1 blockade in classical Hodgkin lymphoma. Germline CDR1 SNHLY, CDR2 FYNNEI. The CDR3 sequence is 12 residues long. Trimming cost V 3 bases and J 8 bases, with 10 bases left between them. General study findings and limits: Possible causes of repertoire differences, disease activity or prior therapy, remain undefined. TCR diversity in CD4+, not CD8+, cells rose significantly by C4D1. Complete responders showed a baseline diversity that resembled the diversity of newly diagnosed patients.

Noted time point: cycle 4 day 1 (C4D1), after five to seven weeks of nivolumab. Relapse after autologous stem cell transplantation occurred in every patient, and brentuximab vedotin exposure varied. Best overall response was complete response, partial response or progressive disease in these relapsed/refractory classical Hodgkin lymphoma patients. Clones were read by immunoSEQ multiplex PCR, and TCRdb kept only the in-frame ones, dropping some. The repertoire holds about 64,000 clones, with roughly 89% as singletons. As concerns this clone: Its antigen is unknown.

Material: peripheral blood mononuclear cells (PBMCs), obtained before the fourth cycle of nivolumab. This sequence originates from a human donor with classical Hodgkin lymphoma. The rearrangement joins TRBV2 to TRBJ1-2; D remains ambiguous. The CDR3 nucleotides are TGTGCCAGCAGTGACCTCTTTACGGGCTACACCTTC. Encoded protein: CASSDLFTGYTF.